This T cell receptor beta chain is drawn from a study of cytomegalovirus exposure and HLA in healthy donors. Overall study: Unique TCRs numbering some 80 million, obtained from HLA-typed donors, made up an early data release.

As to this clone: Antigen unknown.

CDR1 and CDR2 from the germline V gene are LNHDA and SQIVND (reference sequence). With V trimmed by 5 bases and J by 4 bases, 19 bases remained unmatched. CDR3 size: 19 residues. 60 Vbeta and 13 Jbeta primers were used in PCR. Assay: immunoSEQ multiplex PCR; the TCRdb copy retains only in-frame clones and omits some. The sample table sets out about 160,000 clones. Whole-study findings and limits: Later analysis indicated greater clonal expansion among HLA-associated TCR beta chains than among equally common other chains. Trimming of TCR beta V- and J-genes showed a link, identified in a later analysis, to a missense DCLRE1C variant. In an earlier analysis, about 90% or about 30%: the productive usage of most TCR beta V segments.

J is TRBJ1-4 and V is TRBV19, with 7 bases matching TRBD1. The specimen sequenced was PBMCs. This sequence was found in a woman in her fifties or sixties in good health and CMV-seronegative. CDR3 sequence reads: CASSVPDRLRGGGNEKLFF. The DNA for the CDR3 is TGTGCCAGTAGTGTACCGGACAGACTGAGAGGGGGCGGTAATGAAAAACTGTTTTTT.